The 5 T cell receptor beta chains reported below all come from one sample, sequenced in a study of control samples from healthy donors and cancer patients. Assay: immunoSEQ multiplex PCR; the TCRdb copy retains only in-frame clones and omits some. Among under 200,000 clones listed, 91% were seen once. The sample was blood. These TCRs come from a woman aged 30 to 39 in good health.

A single count supports this clone. This sequence joins TRBV5-1 and TRBJ1-1; tentatively, D is TRBD1 (6 bases). Trimming removed 5 bases at V and 6 bases at J, with 20 bases between. Germline V gives CDR1 SGHRS, CDR2 YFSETQ. The CDR3 consists of 15 residues. CDR3 amino acids: CASSLIQGRVAEAFF. CDR3 sequence (DNA): TGCGCCAGCAGTTTGATACAGGGACGGGTAGCTGAAGCTTTCTTT.

This chain connects TRBV19 to TRBJ1-1; 8 nucleotides match TRBD1. Unmatched junction bases numbered 6, after V lost 4 bases and J lost 5 bases. CDR3 length: 14 residues. The V gene's germline CDR1 is LNHDA and CDR2 SQIVND (reference sequence). The CDR3 DNA sequence: TGTGCCAGTAGTACTGACAGGGGAGGGACTGAAGCTTTCTTT. Amino acids: CASSTDRGGTEAFF.

The gene calls are TRBV23-1 and TRBJ1-2; D unresolved. TRBV23-1 is sorted into the ORF group, with uncertain function. The CDR3 sequence is 15 residues long. Trimming removed 0 bases at V and 5 bases at J, with 13 bases between. The CDR3, as DNA: TGCGCCAGCAGTCAATCTAGAGGGCCGGAGTATGGCTACACCTTC. Amino acid sequence: CASSQSRGPEYGYTF.

This clone was detected only once. This rearrangement joins TRBV3-1 (or the pseudogene TRBV3-2) to TRBJ1-4; the match to TRBD1 covers 10 bases. The V and J ends lost 1 base and 7 bases, in that order; junction bases with no gene match: 6. The CDR3 covers 16 residues. The germline CDR1 and CDR2 sequences are LGHDT and YNNKEL (reference sequence). CDR3 DNA sequence: TGTGCCAGCAGCCAAGGGTCCGGGACAGGGGTTGAAAAACTGTTTTTT. Encoded protein: CASSQGSGTGVEKLFF.

The chain uses TRBV27 and TRBJ1-5, with 10 bases matching TRBD1. This CDR3 contains 14 residues. Germline trimming cut 3 bases from V and 7 bases from J; bases unmatched to any gene: 3. Germline CDR1 MNHEY, CDR2 SMNVEV (reference sequence). In DNA form, the CDR3 reads TGTGCCAGCAGTTTCGTGACAGGGGGCCAGCCCCAGCATTTT. Its protein is CASSFVTGGQPQHF.